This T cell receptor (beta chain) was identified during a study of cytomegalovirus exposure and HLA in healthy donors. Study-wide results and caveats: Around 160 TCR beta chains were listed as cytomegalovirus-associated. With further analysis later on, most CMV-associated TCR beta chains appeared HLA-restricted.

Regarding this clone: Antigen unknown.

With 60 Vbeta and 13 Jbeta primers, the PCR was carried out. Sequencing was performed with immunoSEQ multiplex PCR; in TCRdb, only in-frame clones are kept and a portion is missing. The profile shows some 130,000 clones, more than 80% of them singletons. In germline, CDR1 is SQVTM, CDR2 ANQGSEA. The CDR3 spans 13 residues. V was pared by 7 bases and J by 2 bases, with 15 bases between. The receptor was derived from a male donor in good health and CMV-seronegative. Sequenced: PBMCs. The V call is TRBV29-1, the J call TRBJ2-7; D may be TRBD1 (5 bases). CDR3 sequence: CSARAGPPYEQYF. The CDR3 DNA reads TGCAGCGCCCGCGCAGGGCCCCCCTACGAGCAGTACTTC.